Described below is a single T cell receptor (beta chain) sequence and its context. The antigen is undetermined. Naive CD8 populations comprised CD45RO-negative cells positively selected for CCR7, excluding terminally differentiated effector memory CD45RA+ cells. This entry belongs to a study of shared clonotypes between healthy human individuals. Study-wide results and caveats: Naive subsets generally exceeded memory subsets in estimated richness.

The CDR3 totals 11 residues. Trimming took 6 bases from V and 8 from J; bases not matched to a gene: 3. CDR1 and CDR2 (germline): SGHAT, FQNNGV. Sequencing was at deep level. Clones were read by immunoSEQ multiplex PCR, and TCRdb kept only the in-frame ones, dropping some. The sample has 1.5 million to 2.5 million clones; just under 95% are singletons. The rearrangement uses TRBV11-2 and TRBJ1-1, with TRBD1 matching over 7 bases. The receptor comes from a man younger than 35 in good health. Sequencing was carried out using naive CD8+ T cells sorted from blood. CDR3 in DNA: TGTGCCAGCAGGCCAGGGGGGGAAGCTTTCTTT. Translated, it gives CASRPGGEAFF.